A selection of T cell receptor beta chains follows, all from one sample in a study of blood T cell repertoires in COVID-19. Only in-frame clones appear in the TCRdb table, and some are missing; sequencing was by immunoSEQ multiplex PCR. This sample has hundreds of thousands of clones, with nearly 90% found just once. The sequencing input was PBMCs or T cells enriched from blood (not recorded which). The receptors were gathered from a woman aged 25 to 45 who had recovered from COVID-19. CDR3s include the opening cysteine and the closing phenylalanine or tryptophan. The D gene is left open where the match is weak. Part of the rows lack a size; the others show once, few, many or a class for expanded clones.

d_call,j_call,v_call,clone_size,cdr3_nt,cdr3_aa
.,TRBJ1-1,TRBV29-1,.,TGCAGCGTTGGTCAGGGCACTGAAGCTTTCTTT,CSVGQGTEAFF
.,TRBJ1-1,TRBV6-5,.,TGTGCCAGCAGTTGGGGGCTTAAGAACACTGAAGCTTTCTTT,CASSWGLKNTEAFF
TRBD1,TRBJ2-7,TRBV6-5,.,TGTGCCAGCAGTTACCTTGGACAGGGGGTCTTGGGGCAGTACTTC,CASSYLGQGVLGQYF
.,TRBJ2-5,TRBV30,.,TGTGCCTGGAGTGGGGGGGACAGAAAGTCTCGGGAGACCCAGTACTTC,CAWSGGDRKSRETQYF
.,TRBJ1-4,TRBV28,.,TGTGCCAGCAGTTTGTTAGGACTGAATGAAAAACTGTTTTTT,CASSLLGLNEKLFF
TRBD1,TRBJ2-5,TRBV11-2,.,TGTGCCAGCAGCCAAGTGACAGGGGGCTTAACTTTGGAGAAGACCCAGTACTTC,CASSQVTGGLTLEKTQYF
TRBD1,TRBJ2-7,TRBV11-2,.,TGTGCCAGCAGCTCGTCCGGGACAGGGAGTTACGAGCAGTACTTC,CASSSSGTGSYEQYF
TRBD1,TRBJ2-3,TRBV19,.,TGTGCCAGTAGTGTGCTCGGGACAGCCAGCACAGATACGCAGTATTTT,CASSVLGTASTDTQYF
.,TRBJ1-5,TRBV6-5,.,TGTGCCAGCAGTCGACAGGACGCCAATCAGCCCCAGCATTTT,CASSRQDANQPQHF
.,TRBJ1-6,TRBV6-6,.,TGTGCCACCATACAGGGATATAATTCACCCCTCCACTTT,CATIQGYNSPLHF
.,TRBJ1-6,TRBV27,.,TGTGCCAGCAGTGTCGGTGGTGCTAATTCACCCCTCCACTTT,CASSVGGANSPLHF
TRBD1,TRBJ1-2,TRBV6-5,.,TGTGCCAGCAGCACAGGGGGTTTACCCTATGGCTACACCTTC,CASSTGGLPYGYTF
TRBD1,TRBJ2-7,TRBV4-3,once,TGCGCCAGCAGCCGAGCCGACTCCGGGACAGGGTATCCCTACGAGCAGTACTTC,CASSRADSGTGYPYEQYF
.,TRBJ2-1,TRBV5-4,.,TGTGCCAGCAGCTTCGGGACGGAGGGGAATGAGCAGTTCTTC,CASSFGTEGNEQFF
.,TRBJ2-7,TRBV27,.,TGTGCCAGCAGTTGGGGGGGGGCGGTCACCGAGCAGTACTTC,CASSWGGAVTEQYF
.,TRBJ2-7,TRBV5-6,.,TGTGCCAGCAGCCCTGCACGGCCGGCCCCGGGATCCTACGAGCAGTACTTC,CASSPARPAPGSYEQYF
TRBD1,TRBJ1-2,TRBV7-9,.,TGTGCCAGCAGCTTAGGGCCCCTGGCAGGGGGCTATGGCTACACCTTC,CASSLGPLAGGYGYTF
TRBD2,TRBJ2-3,TRBV11-1,.,TGTGCCAGCAGCTTCGGTCCTAGCGGGGGGGAAGATACGCAGTATTTT,CASSFGPSGGEDTQYF
TRBD2,TRBJ2-5,TRBV5-1,.,TGCGCCAGCAGCTTAGCGGGGAAAGAGACCCAGTACTTC,CASSLAGKETQYF
TRBD2,TRBJ2-1,TRBV10-3,.,TGTGCCATCAGTATTCTGACACTGAGCGGGGGCGCCTTCACCAATGAGCAGTTCTTC,CAISILTLSGGAFTNEQFF
.,TRBJ2-7,TRBV2,once,TGTGCCAGCAGTGAAGGCCACCTAGGAGGCGGCTACGAGCAGTACTTC,CASSEGHLGGGYEQYF
TRBD2,TRBJ2-7,TRBV19,once,TGTGCCAGTAGTATAAGACTAGCGGTAATGGGAGAGCAGTACTTC,CASSIRLAVMGEQYF
.,TRBJ1-1,TRBV4-3,.,TGCGCCAGCAGCCAACTGGCGGGGAGCGGGATGAACACTGAAGCTTTCTTT,CASSQLAGSGMNTEAFF
TRBD1,TRBJ1-2,TRBV5-8,.,TGTGCCAGCAGCTTGGGGGGGACAGGCAGACCTTTATCTGGAGGCTACACCTTC,CASSLGGTGRPLSGGYTF
.,TRBJ2-1,TRBV19,.,TGTGCCAGTAGTATAGATTTCCATTTTTTGTTCTTC,CASSIDFHFLFF
.,TRBJ2-2,TRBV27,.,TGTGCCAGCAGTTTCTACCGAGGGGGGGCCGGGGAGCTGTTTTTT,CASSFYRGGAGELFF
TRBD1,TRBJ1-1,TRBV19,.,TGTGCCAGTACTTACAGGGGGCTTAACACTGAAGCTTTCTTT,CASTYRGLNTEAFF
.,TRBJ1-6,TRBV9,.,TGTGCCAGCAGCCCCTGGGGGCGCGATAATTCACCCCTCCACTTT,CASSPWGRDNSPLHF
TRBD1,TRBJ1-1,TRBV9,few,TGTGCCAGCAGCGTAGCGGGACAGGCTAACACTGAAGCTTTCTTT,CASSVAGQANTEAFF
TRBD1,TRBJ1-1,TRBV28,.,TGTGCCAGCAGTCCCCCAGGGGGGAACACTGAAGCTTTCTTT,CASSPPGGNTEAFF
.,TRBJ2-1,TRBV7-3,.,TGTGCCAGCAGCTTATCCGGGACAACCGTTCGCGATGAGCAGTTCTTC,CASSLSGTTVRDEQFF
TRBD1,TRBJ1-2,TRBV19,.,TGTGCCAGTAGTGAACGGTTGGGCAGGGGGAACTATGGCTACACCTTC,CASSERLGRGNYGYTF
.,TRBJ2-6,TRBV19,.,TGTGCCAGTAGTATAGCACAGGGTACTGGGGCCAACGTCCTGACTTTC,CASSIAQGTGANVLTF
.,TRBJ1-1,TRBV9,.,TGTGCCAGCAGCGTATCAGAGACTATGAACACTGAAGCTTTCTTT,CASSVSETMNTEAFF
.,TRBJ1-6,TRBV28,.,TGTGCCAGCAGTTTATCAGGCTATGATAATTCACCCCTCCACTTT,CASSLSGYDNSPLHF
TRBD2,TRBJ2-3,TRBV7-2,.,TGTGCCAGCAGCTTACCGGGACTAGCCACAGATACGCAGTATTTT,CASSLPGLATDTQYF
.,TRBJ1-3,TRBV27,.,TGTGCCAGCAGCCAAGGAGACTCTGGAAACACCATATATTTT,CASSQGDSGNTIYF
.,TRBJ2-5,TRBV29-1,.,TGCAGCGTTGAGTTCGGGGGCCAAGAGACCCAGTACTTC,CSVEFGGQETQYF
.,TRBJ1-2,TRBV24-1,.,TGTGCCACCAGTGACCCTTCTGCGTCCTTGGGGGCGCCTGGCTACACCTTC,CATSDPSASLGAPGYTF
.,TRBJ2-2,TRBV7-2,once,TGTGCCAGCAGCTTAGCTAGCGGTCCCACCGGGGAGCTGTTTTTT,CASSLASGPTGELFF